This entry lists 12 T cell receptor beta chains sequenced from one sample in a study of cytomegalovirus exposure and HLA in healthy donors. PCR amplification relied on 60 Vbeta primers (plus 13 Jbeta primers). Only in-frame clones appear in the TCRdb table, and some are missing; sequencing was by immunoSEQ multiplex PCR. The table lists around 78,000 clones. The sequencing sample was made of PBMCs. The receptors were gathered from a man between 18 and 29 years old in good health and CMV-seropositive.

The chain couples TRBV27 to TRBJ1-2, with 9 bases matching TRBD1. CDR3 length: 13 residues. Germline trimming cut 8 bases from V and 3 bases from J; bases unmatched to any gene: 4. The germline CDR1 and CDR2 sequences are MNHEY and SMNVEV (reference sequence). CDR3 loop: CASRDRDHYGYTF. The CDR3, as DNA: TGTGCCAGCCGGGACAGGGATCACTATGGCTACACCTTC.

The gene calls are TRBV7-3 and TRBJ2-2; 9 bases are shared with TRBD1. CDR3 length equals 16 residues. Per the germline V gene, CDR1 is SGHTA and CDR2 is FQGTGA. J gave up 0 bases and V 5 bases, and 4 bases lay outside the gene matches. CDR3 sequence (DNA): TGTGCCAGCAGCCCCACAGGGGGCACGAACACCGGGGAGCTGTTTTTT. Residues: CASSPTGGTNTGELFF.

The V call is TRBV19, the J call TRBJ1-2; D might be TRBD1 (5 bases). The CDR3 has 13 residues. Trimming removed 7 bases at V and 4 bases at J, with 13 bases between. CDR1 is LNHDA, CDR2 SQIVND, per germline (reference sequence). The CDR3 sequence is CASTIDRSYGYTF. The CDR3 bases are TGTGCCAGTACAATCGACAGATCCTATGGCTACACCTTC.

The J gene is TRBJ1-1, the V gene TRBV5-1, with TRBD1 matching 10 bases. Trimming cost V 0 bases and J 3 bases; bases outside gene matches: 2. CDR3 length: 15 amino acids. CDR1 is SGHRS and CDR2 is YFSETQ in the germline V gene. DNA for the CDR3: TGCGCCAGCAGCTTGGTCGGGACAGGGGACACTGAAGCTTTCTTT. Translating gives CASSLVGTGDTEAFF.

V usage is TRBV11-2 and J usage is TRBJ2-1, with TRBD2 matching over 7 bases. Germline V gene data show CDR1 as SGHAT and CDR2 as FQNNGV. The CDR3 has 14 residues. Trimming took 5 bases from V and 4 from J; bases not matched to a gene: 5. CDR3 region: CASSLSGAYNEQFF. CDR3 in DNA: TGTGCCAGCAGCCTCAGCGGGGCATACAATGAGCAGTTCTTC.

This chain joins TRBV11-2 and TRBJ1-1; tentatively, D is TRBD1 (5 bases). The length of the CDR3 is 15 residues. The V gene lost 7 bases and the J gene lost 1 base, with 16 bases spanning the gap. Germline-derived CDR1 and CDR2 are SGHAT and FQNNGV. CDR3: CASTRGGLTNTEAFF. As DNA, the CDR3 is TGTGCCAGCACACGGGGGGGGTTGACGAACACTGAAGCTTTCTTT.

The rearrangement uses TRBV9 and TRBJ1-2; D call uncertain. CDR1 is SGDLS and CDR2 is YYNGEE in the germline V gene. The CDR3 length is 14 residues. Between the trimmed V and J ends, which lost 0 bases and 8 bases, there was a span of 14 bases. CDR3 amino acids: CASSVAMGVKGYTF. In DNA form, the CDR3 reads TGTGCCAGCAGCGTAGCAATGGGAGTCAAAGGCTACACCTTC.

This chain uses TRBV9 with TRBJ2-1, with TRBD2 matching over 8 bases. The CDR3 consists of 15 residues. The V and J ends lost 4 bases and 7 bases, in that order; junction bases with no gene match: 10. In germline, CDR1 is SGDLS, CDR2 YYNGEE. The CDR3, as DNA: TGTGCCAGCAGCACCTCTAGCGGGCCGGGGAATGAGCAGTTCTTC. It codes for CASSTSSGPGNEQFF.

The chain links TRBV19 to TRBJ2-3; 11 bases are shared with TRBD2. CDR1 and CDR2 (germline): LNHDA, SQIVND (reference sequence). With 7 bases clipped from V and 6 bases from J, the junction kept 15 bases outside the gene matches. The CDR3 consists of 17 residues. The chain's CDR3 is CASTSLPGLAVTDTQYF. For the CDR3, the DNA is TGTGCCAGTACCTCCCTCCCGGGACTAGCGGTTACGGATACGCAGTATTTT.

This chain links TRBV6-5 with TRBJ2-7, with 10 bases matching TRBD2. Germline assignment: CDR1 MNHEY and CDR2 SVGAGI. The CDR3 runs 15 residues. Losses at the gene ends were 5 bases for V and 3 bases for J; bases not matched to a gene: 7. In DNA, the CDR3 is TGTGCCAGCAGTCCTTTAGCGGGAGGAAACTACGAGCAGTACTTC. Its protein product is CASSPLAGGNYEQYF.

The chain employs TRBV6-6 and TRBJ2-7; TRBD2 is a possible D gene (6 bases). CDR3 length: 14 amino acids. Germline V gene lookup returns CDR1 MNHNY and CDR2 SVGAGI (reference sequence). Trimming removed 9 bases from V and 5 bases from J, with 20 bases in between. The CDR3 bases are TGTGCCAGTTGGGGAGGCCACCTGCTCGACGAGCAGTACTTC. Translation gives CASWGGHLLDEQYF.

The chain uses TRBV6-4 and TRBJ2-2; tentative D call: TRBD1 (6 bases). Germline CDR1 reads MRHNA; CDR2 reads SNTAGT. This CDR3 is built from 15 residues. Trimming pared 4 bases from V and 1 base from J, leaving 10 bases between. CDR3 DNA sequence: TGTGCCAGCAGTGCATCGACAGGGAACACCGGGGAGCTGTTTTTT. As protein: CASSASTGNTGELFF.